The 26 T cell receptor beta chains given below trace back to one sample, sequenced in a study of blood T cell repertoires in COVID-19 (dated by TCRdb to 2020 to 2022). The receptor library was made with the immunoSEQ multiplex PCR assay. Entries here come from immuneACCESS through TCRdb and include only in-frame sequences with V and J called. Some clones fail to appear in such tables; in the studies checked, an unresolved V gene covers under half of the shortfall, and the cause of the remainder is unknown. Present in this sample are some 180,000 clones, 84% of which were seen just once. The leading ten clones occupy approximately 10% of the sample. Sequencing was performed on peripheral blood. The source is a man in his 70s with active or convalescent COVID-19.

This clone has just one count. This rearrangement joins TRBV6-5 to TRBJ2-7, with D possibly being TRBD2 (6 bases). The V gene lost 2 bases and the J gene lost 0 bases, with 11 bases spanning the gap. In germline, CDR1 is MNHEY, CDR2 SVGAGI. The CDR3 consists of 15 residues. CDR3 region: CASSYGTDSSYEQYF. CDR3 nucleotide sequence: TGTGCCAGCAGTTACGGGACTGATAGCTCCTACGAGCAGTACTTC.

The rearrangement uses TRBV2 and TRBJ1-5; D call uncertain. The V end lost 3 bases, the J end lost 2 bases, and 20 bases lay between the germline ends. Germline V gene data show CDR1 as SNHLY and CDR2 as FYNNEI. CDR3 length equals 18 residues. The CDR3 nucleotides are TGTGCCAGCAGTGACCCTCGGGCCGGAGGGATGGGCAATCAGCCCCAGCATTTT. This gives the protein CASSDPRAGGMGNQPQHF.

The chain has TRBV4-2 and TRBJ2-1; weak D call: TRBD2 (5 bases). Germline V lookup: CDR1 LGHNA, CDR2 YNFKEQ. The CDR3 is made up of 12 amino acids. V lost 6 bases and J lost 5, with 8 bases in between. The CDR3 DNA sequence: TGTGCCAGCAGTAGCGTTAACAATGAGCAGTTCTTC. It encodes CASSSVNNEQFF.

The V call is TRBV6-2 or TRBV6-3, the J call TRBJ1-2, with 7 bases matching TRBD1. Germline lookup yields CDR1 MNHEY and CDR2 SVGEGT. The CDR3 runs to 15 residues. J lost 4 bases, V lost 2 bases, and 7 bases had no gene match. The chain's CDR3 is CASSYGDDRVYGYTF. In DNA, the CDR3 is TGTGCCAGCAGTTACGGGGACGACAGGGTCTATGGCTACACCTTC.

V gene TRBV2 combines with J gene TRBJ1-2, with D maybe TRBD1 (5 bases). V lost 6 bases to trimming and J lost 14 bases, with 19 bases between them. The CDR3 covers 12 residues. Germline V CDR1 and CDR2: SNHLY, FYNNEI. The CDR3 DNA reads TGTGCCAGCAGCCCGCGGTGGGCAGGGCCGACCTTC. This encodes CASSPRWAGPTF.

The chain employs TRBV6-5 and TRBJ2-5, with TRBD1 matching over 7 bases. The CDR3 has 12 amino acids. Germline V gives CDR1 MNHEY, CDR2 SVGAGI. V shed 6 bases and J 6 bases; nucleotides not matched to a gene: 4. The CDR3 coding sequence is TGTGCCAGCAGATCAGGGGGTCAGACCCAGTACTTC. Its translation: CASRSGGQTQYF.

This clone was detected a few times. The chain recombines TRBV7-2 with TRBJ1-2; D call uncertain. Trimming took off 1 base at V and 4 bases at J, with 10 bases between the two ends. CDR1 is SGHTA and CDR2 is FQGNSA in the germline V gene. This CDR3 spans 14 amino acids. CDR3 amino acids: CASSLELTLYGYTF. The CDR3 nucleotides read TGTGCCAGCAGCTTAGAGTTGACTCTCTATGGCTACACCTTC.

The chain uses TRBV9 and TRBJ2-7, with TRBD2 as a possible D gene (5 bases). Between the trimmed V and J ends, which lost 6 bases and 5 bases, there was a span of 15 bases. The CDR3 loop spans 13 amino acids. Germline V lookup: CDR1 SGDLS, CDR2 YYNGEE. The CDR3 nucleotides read TGTGCCAGCACCCTCGGAGGATCCAACGAGCAGTACTTC. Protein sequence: CASTLGGSNEQYF.

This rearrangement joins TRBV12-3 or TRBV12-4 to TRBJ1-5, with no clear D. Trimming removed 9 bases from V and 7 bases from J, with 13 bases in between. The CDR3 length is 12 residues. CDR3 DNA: TGTGCCAGTACGGCGTTCGGGCAGCCCCAGCATTTT. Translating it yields CASTAFGQPQHF.

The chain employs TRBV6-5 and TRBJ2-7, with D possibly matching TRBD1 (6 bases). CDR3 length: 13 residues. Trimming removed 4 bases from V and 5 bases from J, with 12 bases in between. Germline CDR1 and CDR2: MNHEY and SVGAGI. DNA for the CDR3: TGTGCCAGCAGTTCTACAGGGAACCACGAGCAGTACTTC. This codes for CASSSTGNHEQYF.

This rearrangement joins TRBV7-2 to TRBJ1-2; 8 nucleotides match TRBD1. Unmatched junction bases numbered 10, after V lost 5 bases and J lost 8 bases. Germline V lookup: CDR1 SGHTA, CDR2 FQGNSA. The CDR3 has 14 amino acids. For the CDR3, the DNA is TGTGCCAGCAGCCTATCGACAGGGGTGAGAGGCTACACCTTC. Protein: CASSLSTGVRGYTF.

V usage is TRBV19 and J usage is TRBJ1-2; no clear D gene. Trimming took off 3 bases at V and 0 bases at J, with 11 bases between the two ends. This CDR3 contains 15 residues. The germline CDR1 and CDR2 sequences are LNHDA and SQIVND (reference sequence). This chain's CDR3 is CASSMGGVPNYGYTF. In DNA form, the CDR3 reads TGTGCCAGTAGTATGGGCGGGGTACCTAACTATGGCTACACCTTC.

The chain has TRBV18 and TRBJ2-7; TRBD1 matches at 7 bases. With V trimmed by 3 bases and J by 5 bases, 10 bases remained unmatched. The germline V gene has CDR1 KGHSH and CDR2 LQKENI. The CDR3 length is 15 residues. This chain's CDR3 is CASSPIQGLWNEQYF. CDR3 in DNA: TGTGCCAGCTCACCGATACAGGGGCTTTGGAACGAGCAGTACTTC. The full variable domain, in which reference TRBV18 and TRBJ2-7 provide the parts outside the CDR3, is NAGVMQNPRHLVRRRGQEARLRCSPMKGHSHVYWYRQLPEEGLKFMVYLQKENIIDESGMPKERFSAEFPKEGPSILRIQQVVRGDSAAYFCASSPIQGLWNEQYFGPGTRLTVT.

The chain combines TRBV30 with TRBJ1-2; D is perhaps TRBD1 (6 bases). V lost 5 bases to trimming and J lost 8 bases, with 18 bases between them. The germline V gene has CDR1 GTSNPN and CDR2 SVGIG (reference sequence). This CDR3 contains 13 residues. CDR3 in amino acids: CAWGHVQGWGYTF. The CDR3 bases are TGTGCCTGGGGGCACGTACAGGGTTGGGGCTACACCTTC.

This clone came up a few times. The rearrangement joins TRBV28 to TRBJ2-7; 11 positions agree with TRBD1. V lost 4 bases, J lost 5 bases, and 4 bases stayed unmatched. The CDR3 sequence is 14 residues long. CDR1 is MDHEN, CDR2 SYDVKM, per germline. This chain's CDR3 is CASSSGQGADEQYF. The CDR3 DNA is TGTGCCAGCAGTTCTGGACAGGGGGCTGACGAGCAGTACTTC.

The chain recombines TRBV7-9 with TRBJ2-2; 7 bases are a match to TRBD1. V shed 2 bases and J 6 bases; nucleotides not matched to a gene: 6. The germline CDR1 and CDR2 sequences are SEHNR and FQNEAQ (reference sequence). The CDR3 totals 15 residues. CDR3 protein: CASSLNKGAAGELFF. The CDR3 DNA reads TGTGCCAGCAGCTTAAACAAGGGGGCGGCCGGGGAGCTGTTTTTT.

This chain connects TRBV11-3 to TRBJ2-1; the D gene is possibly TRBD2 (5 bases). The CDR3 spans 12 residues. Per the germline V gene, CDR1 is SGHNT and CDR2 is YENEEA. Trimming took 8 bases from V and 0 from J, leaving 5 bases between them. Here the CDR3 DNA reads TGTGCCAGCGGGAGCTCCTACAATGAGCAGTTCTTC. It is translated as CASGSSYNEQFF.

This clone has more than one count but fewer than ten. In DNA form, the CDR3 reads TGCGCCAGCAGCCAAGAGAGGTCCGCCCCCCTTAACGCCGGGGAGCTGTTTTTT. As protein: CASSQERSAPLNAGELFF. The gene calls are TRBV4-3 and TRBJ2-2; D is ambiguous. Germline values: CDR1 LGHNA, CDR2 YSLEER. The CDR3 covers 18 residues. V was shortened by 0 bases and J by 6 bases, with 20 bases between the two germline ends.

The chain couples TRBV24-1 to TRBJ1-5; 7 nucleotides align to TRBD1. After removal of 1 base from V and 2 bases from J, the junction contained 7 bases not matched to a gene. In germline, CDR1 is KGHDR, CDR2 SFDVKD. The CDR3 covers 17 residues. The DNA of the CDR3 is TGTGCCACCAGTGATTTCGGACAGGAGTTCGGCAATCAGCCCCAGCATTTT. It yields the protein CATSDFGQEFGNQPQHF.

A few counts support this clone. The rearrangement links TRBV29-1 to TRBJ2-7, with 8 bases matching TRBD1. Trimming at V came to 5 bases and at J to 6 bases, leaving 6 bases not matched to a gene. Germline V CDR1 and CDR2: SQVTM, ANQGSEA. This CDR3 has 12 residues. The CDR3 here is CSVSRQGLEQYF. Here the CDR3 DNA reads TGCAGCGTTTCAAGACAGGGGCTCGAGCAGTACTTC.

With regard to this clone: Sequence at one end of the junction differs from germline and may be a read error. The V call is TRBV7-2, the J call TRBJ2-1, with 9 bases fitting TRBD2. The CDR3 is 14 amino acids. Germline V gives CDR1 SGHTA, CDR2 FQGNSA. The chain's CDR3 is CASRRTSDYKEQFF. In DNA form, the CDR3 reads TGTGCCAGCCGGCGGACTAGCGATTACAAGGAGCAGTTCTTC.

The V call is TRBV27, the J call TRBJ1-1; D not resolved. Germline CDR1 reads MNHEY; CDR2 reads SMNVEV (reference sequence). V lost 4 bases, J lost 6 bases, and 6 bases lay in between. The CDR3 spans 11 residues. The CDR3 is CASSSRAEAFF. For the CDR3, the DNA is TGTGCCAGCAGTTCGAGGGCTGAAGCTTTCTTT.

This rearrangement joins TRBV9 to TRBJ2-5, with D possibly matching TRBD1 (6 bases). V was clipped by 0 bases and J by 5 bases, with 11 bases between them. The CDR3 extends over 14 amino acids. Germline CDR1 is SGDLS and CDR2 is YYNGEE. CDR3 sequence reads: CASSVAQGHETQYF. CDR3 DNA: TGTGCCAGCAGCGTAGCCCAGGGGCACGAGACCCAGTACTTC.

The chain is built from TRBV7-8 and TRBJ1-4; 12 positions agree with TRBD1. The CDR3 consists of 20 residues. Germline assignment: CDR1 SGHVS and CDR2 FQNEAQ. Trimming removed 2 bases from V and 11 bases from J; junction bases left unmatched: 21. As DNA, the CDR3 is TGTGCCAGCAGCTTACTCCGAGCCCCCCCGGGACAGGGGGCAGGGGGGAAACTGTTTTTT. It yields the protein CASSLLRAPPGQGAGGKLFF.

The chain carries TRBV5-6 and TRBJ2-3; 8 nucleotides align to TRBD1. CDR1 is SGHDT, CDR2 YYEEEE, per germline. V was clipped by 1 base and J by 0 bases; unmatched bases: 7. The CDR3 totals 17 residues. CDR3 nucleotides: TGTGCCAGCAGCTTGTTCCCGGGACAGGCAAGCACAGATACGCAGTATTTT. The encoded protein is CASSLFPGQASTDTQYF.

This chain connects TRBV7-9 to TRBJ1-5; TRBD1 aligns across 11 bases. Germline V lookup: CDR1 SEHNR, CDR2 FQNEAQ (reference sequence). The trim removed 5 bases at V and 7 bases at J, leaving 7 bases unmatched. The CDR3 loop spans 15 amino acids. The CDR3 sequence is CASSRTGGGRQPQHF. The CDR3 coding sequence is TGTGCCAGCAGCCGGACAGGGGGCGGTAGGCAGCCCCAGCATTTT.